This T cell receptor beta chain was sequenced in a study of a mutant IDH1 vaccine in newly diagnosed glioma. Overall study context: Treated patients, averaging approximately 40 years, were about 60% male and roughly 38% female. Patients got radiotherapy, temozolomide, or both beforehand, and most got both. Notes on the study in general: Immune responses arising from the vaccine appeared in just under 95% of patients.

As regards this clone: The antigen is not known.

Profiled with immunoSEQ multiplex PCR; TCRdb holds only in-frame clones, not every one. The sample lists tens of thousands of clones, 88% occurring once. The time point is: baseline, week 1 (first vaccination visit). Treatment specified: pre-vaccination baseline after standard-of-care therapy. The donors' diagnosis was new WHO grade 3 or 4 astrocytoma that was IDH1-mutant and ATRX-lost. Germline V gene sequence: CDR1 SGHVS, CDR2 FNYEAQ. CDR3 length: 16 amino acids. V lost 6 bases and J lost 4; bases outside the gene matches: 9. Specimen: PBMCs, collected from a glioma patient treated with radiotherapy, temozolomide or both. The clonotype was recovered from a woman in her thirties or forties with glioma. The rearrangement links TRBV7-6 to TRBJ1-4; TRBD1 matches 9 bases. Here the CDR3 reads CASSSTGGRVNEKLFF. CDR3 DNA: TGTGCCAGCAGTTCGACAGGGGGACGAGTTAATGAAAAACTGTTTTTT.